Following are 24 T cell receptor beta chains from one sample sequenced in a study of T-cell memory formation after mild COVID-19. TCRdb processed the 5' RACE reads anew with MiXCR; each CDR3 protein has one entry. The sample has approximately 290,000 distinct CDR3 sequences; around 15% are singletons. The sample comprised PBMCs or a T cell subset sorted from them (not recorded which). These receptor sequences come from a man aged 18 to 29 who had mild COVID-19 (a few samples of this study predate the infection). Cell type and time point are not known.

There are a few counts of this clonotype. V gene TRBV6-2 or TRBV6-3 combines with J gene TRBJ1-1, with D possibly TRBD1 on 5 matching bases. The CDR3 runs 11 residues. Trimming pared 4 bases from V and 11 bases from J, leaving 11 bases between. The germline V gene encodes CDR1 MNHEY and CDR2 SVGEGT. The chain's CDR3 is CASSSREWAFF. DNA for the CDR3: TGTGCCAGCAGTTCCAGGGAATGGGCTTTCTTT.

This sequence joins TRBV12-3 or TRBV12-4 and TRBJ2-1; 11 bases map to TRBD2. This CDR3 is 15 amino acids long. V shed 4 bases, J shed 10 bases, and the junction held 9 bases outside the gene matches. The CDR3 loop is CASSSYSGGAGEQFF. DNA of the CDR3: TGTGCCAGCAGTTCCTATAGCGGGGGGGCGGGCGAGCAGTTCTTC.

A single count supports this clonotype. The CDR3 is CSVAGIGTDTQYF. The CDR3 bases are TGCAGCGTTGCGGGGATCGGCACAGATACGCAGTATTTT. This chain uses TRBV29-1 with TRBJ2-3; perhaps TRBD2 as D (5 bases). The germline V gene has CDR1 SQVTM and CDR2 ANQGSEA. The V end was cut by 4 bases, the J end by 1 base, with 9 bases between. The CDR3 is 13 amino acids.

V is TRBV3-1 and J is TRBJ2-5, with TRBD1 identical over 9 bases. With 4 bases clipped from V and 0 bases from J, the junction kept 3 bases outside the gene matches. The germline V gene encodes CDR1 LGHDT and CDR2 YNNKEL (reference sequence). CDR3 length: 15 residues. The CDR3 DNA follows: TGTGCCAGCAGCCCCGGACAGGGGCACCAAGAGACCCAGTACTTC. It is translated as CASSPGQGHQETQYF.

The genes are TRBV5-1 and TRBJ2-7; 9 bases line up with TRBD2. Germline V gene data show CDR1 as SGHRS and CDR2 as YFSETQ. With 4 bases clipped from V and 5 bases from J, the junction kept 7 bases outside the gene matches. The CDR3 length is 14 residues. CDR3 coding DNA: TGCGCCAGCAGCCCGGGGACTAGCCCCCACGAGCAGTACTTC. Protein: CASSPGTSPHEQYF.

This clonotype came up a few times. The chain uses TRBV30 and TRBJ1-2, with D unclear. V lost 1 base to trimming and J lost 4 bases, with 7 bases between them. The length of the CDR3 is 12 residues. Germline-derived CDR1 and CDR2 are GTSNPN and SVGIG (reference sequence). This CDR3 is CAWSEGSYGYTF. The CDR3 nucleotides are TGTGCCTGGAGTGAAGGAAGCTATGGCTACACCTTC.

This clonotype has just a few counts. V and J are TRBV7-2 and TRBJ2-2; 7 bases are shared with TRBD1. The CDR3 sequence is 15 residues long. The V segment lost 2 bases and the J segment 11 bases; nucleotides outside the gene matches: 11. Per the germline V gene, CDR1 is SGHTA and CDR2 is FQGNSA. CDR3: CASSLTGQLLAELFF. The CDR3 DNA sequence: TGTGCCAGCAGCTTAACGGGACAGCTATTAGCCGAGCTGTTTTTT.

At least ten counts were recorded for this clonotype. The genes are TRBV7-7 and TRBJ2-5, with D possibly TRBD2 on 6 matching bases. The V end was cut by 2 bases, the J end by 3 bases, with 13 bases between. The germline V gene encodes CDR1 SSHAT and CDR2 FNYEAQ (reference sequence). This CDR3 has 15 amino acids. CDR3 loop: CASSLRRGSEETQYF. The CDR3, as DNA: TGTGCCAGCAGCTTACGCCGGGGGTCCGAAGAGACCCAGTACTTC.

V gene TRBV18 combines with J gene TRBJ2-2; D tentatively fits TRBD1 or TRBD2 (5 bases each). Germline loops: CDR1 KGHSH, CDR2 LQKENI. Deletions cut 0 bases from V and 6 bases from J, with 8 bases between. The CDR3 totals 14 residues. The CDR3 DNA reads TGTGCCAGCTCACCACCGGGGGATGCCGGGGAGCTGTTTTTT. This codes for CASSPPGDAGELFF.

A few counts support this clonotype. This chain links TRBV12-3 or TRBV12-4 with TRBJ1-4, with D possibly matching TRBD1 (5 bases). This CDR3 comprises 13 residues. V shed 8 bases and J shed 10 bases, with 17 bases lying between them. The CDR3: CASLGGLPGKLFF. CDR3 DNA: TGTGCCAGCCTGGGGGGGTTGCCGGGAAAACTGTTTTTT.

In this sample, this clonotype turned up many times. This chain joins TRBV29-1 and TRBJ2-1, with 8 bases identical to TRBD1. With V trimmed by 0 bases and J by 2 bases, 9 bases remained unmatched. Germline CDR1 reads SQVTM; CDR2 reads ANQGSEA. The CDR3 is 17 amino acids. The CDR3 protein is CSVEEPLDRATYNEQFF. In nucleotides, the CDR3 is TGCAGCGTTGAAGAACCCCTGGACAGGGCGACCTACAATGAGCAGTTCTTC.

This clonotype was recorded at least ten times. The genes are TRBV11-3 and TRBJ2-1; TRBD2 agrees at 10 bases. There are 15 residues in the CDR3. Germline V gene lookup returns CDR1 SGHNT and CDR2 YENEEA. With V trimmed by 2 bases and J by 2 bases, 0 bases remained unmatched. The CDR3: CASSLTSGAYNEQFF. The CDR3 DNA follows: TGTGCCAGCAGCTTAACTAGCGGGGCCTACAATGAGCAGTTCTTC.

The chain couples TRBV2 to TRBJ2-7; TRBD1 aligns across 9 bases. CDR1 is SNHLY, CDR2 FYNNEI, per germline. With 6 bases clipped from V and 3 bases from J, the junction kept 6 bases outside the gene matches. The CDR3 runs to 14 residues. The CDR3 DNA reads as TGTGCCAGCAGCCCCGGGACAGGGTACTACGAGCAGTACGTC. Translating it yields CASSPGTGYYEQYV.

This clonotype was counted between two and nine times. V usage is TRBV27 and J usage is TRBJ2-1; D may be TRBD2 (7 bases). Between the trimmed V and J ends, which lost 1 base and 0 bases, there was a span of 13 bases. Germline CDR1 MNHEY, CDR2 SMNVEV (reference sequence). The length of the CDR3 is 17 residues. The CDR3 DNA reads TGTGCCAGCAGTTTATTCGGGGGGCCACTCTCCTACAATGAGCAGTTCTTC. It encodes CASSLFGGPLSYNEQFF.

The CDR3 loop reads CASSFTRLRTEWSTDTQYF. The CDR3 DNA follows: TGTGCCAGCAGTTTCACACGGTTGAGGACAGAGTGGAGCACAGATACGCAGTATTTT. J is TRBJ2-3 and V is TRBV27, with D perhaps TRBD1 (6 bases). Trimming left V 3 bases short and J 0 bases short, with 22 bases between. The CDR3 covers 19 residues. CDR1 and CDR2 from the germline V gene are MNHEY and SMNVEV (reference sequence).

The rearrangement uses TRBV3-1 and TRBJ2-2; a possible D gene is TRBD2 (5 bases). The length of the CDR3 is 15 residues. CDR1 is LGHDT, CDR2 YNNKEL, per germline (reference sequence). V was pared by 2 bases and J by 5 bases, with 12 bases between. Here the CDR3 DNA reads TGTGCCAGCAGCCAATTGAGGGTAGGGACCGGGGAGCTGTTTTTT. Its protein product is CASSQLRVGTGELFF.

This clonotype was seen repeatedly, ten times or more. The chain links TRBV5-1 to TRBJ1-1; D is ambiguous. CDR3 size: 11 residues. Per the germline V gene, CDR1 is SGHRS and CDR2 is YFSETQ. The V and J ends lost 4 bases and 3 bases respectively, with 4 bases between them. The CDR3 DNA follows: TGCGCCAGCAGCCGGGACACTGAAGCTTTCTTT. It specifies CASSRDTEAFF.

Only a few counts were recorded for this clonotype. The chain has TRBV5-6 and TRBJ2-7; D remains unclear. This CDR3 is built from 12 residues. The V and J ends lost 3 bases and 7 bases respectively, with 11 bases between them. Germline V gene sequence: CDR1 SGHDT, CDR2 YYEEEE. This CDR3 is CASSSGQLEQYV. The CDR3 bases are TGTGCCAGCAGCTCTGGCCAGCTTGAGCAGTACGTC.

The J gene is TRBJ1-2, the V gene TRBV20-1, with 12 bases identical to TRBD1. Germline CDR1 DFQATT, CDR2 SNEGSKA (reference sequence). CDR3 size: 12 residues. The CDR3 region is CIPGQGALGYTF. In DNA form, the CDR3 reads TGCATTCCGGGACAGGGGGCGTTAGGCTACACCTTC.

This chain joins TRBV6-5 and TRBJ2-6; no firm D call. V was shortened by 0 bases and J by 4 bases, with 7 bases between the two germline ends. Germline V gene data show CDR1 as MNHEY and CDR2 as SVGAGI. The CDR3 covers 15 residues. This CDR3 is CASSYSSPGANVLTF. CDR3 DNA: TGTGCCAGCAGTTACTCCTCCCCCGGGGCCAACGTCCTGACTTTC.

V is TRBV6-5 and J is TRBJ2-3; 10 bases map to TRBD2. Germline V lookup: CDR1 MNHEY, CDR2 SVGAGI. V was clipped by 0 bases and J by 0 bases; unmatched bases: 6. The CDR3 consists of 18 residues. Here the CDR3 DNA reads TGTGCCAGCAGTTACTCGAGTGCTAGCGGGGGTAGCACAGATACGCAGTATTTT. Translated, it gives CASSYSSASGGSTDTQYF.

This clonotype was observed a handful of times. The chain combines TRBV20-1 with TRBJ1-2, with TRBD1 as a possible D gene (6 bases). Trimming left V 0 bases short and J 8 bases short, with 13 bases between. Germline loops: CDR1 DFQATT, CDR2 SNEGSKA (reference sequence). The CDR3 length is 13 residues. The CDR3 DNA reads TGCAGTGCTAGAGAGGGGGCAGCCGTAGGCTACACCTTC. Translating gives CSAREGAAVGYTF.

This rearrangement joins TRBV4-3 to TRBJ1-2; TRBD1 aligns across 7 bases. CDR1 and CDR2 (germline): LGHNA, YSLEER. The CDR3 spans 16 residues. V was clipped by 3 bases and J by 4 bases; unmatched bases: 11. The chain's CDR3 is CASSQRRQGLGYGYTF. DNA for the CDR3: TGCGCCAGCAGCCAGAGAAGACAGGGCCTGGGCTATGGCTACACCTTC.

The gene calls are TRBV7-2 and TRBJ2-5, with TRBD2 matching 8 bases. The V gene end was trimmed by 5 bases and the J gene end by 1 base; junction bases not matched to a gene: 9. The CDR3 is made up of 16 amino acids. Germline lookup yields CDR1 SGHTA and CDR2 FQGNSA. The CDR3 sequence is CASSRLGRGAQETQYF. CDR3 DNA sequence: TGTGCCAGCAGCCGCTTGGGGCGGGGGGCCCAAGAGACCCAGTACTTC.